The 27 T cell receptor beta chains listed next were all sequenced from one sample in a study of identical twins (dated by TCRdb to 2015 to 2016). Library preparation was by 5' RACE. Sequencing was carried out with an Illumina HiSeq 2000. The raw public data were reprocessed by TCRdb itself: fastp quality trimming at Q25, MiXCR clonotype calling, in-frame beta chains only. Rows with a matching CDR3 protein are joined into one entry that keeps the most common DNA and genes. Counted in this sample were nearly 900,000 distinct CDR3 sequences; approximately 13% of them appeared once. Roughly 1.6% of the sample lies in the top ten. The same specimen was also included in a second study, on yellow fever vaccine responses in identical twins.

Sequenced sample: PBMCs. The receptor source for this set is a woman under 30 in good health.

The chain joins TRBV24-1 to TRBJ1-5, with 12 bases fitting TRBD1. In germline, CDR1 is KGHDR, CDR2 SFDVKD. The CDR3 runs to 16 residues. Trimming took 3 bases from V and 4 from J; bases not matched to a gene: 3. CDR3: CATSDGTGGPNQPQHF. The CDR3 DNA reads TGTGCCACCAGTGATGGGACAGGGGGCCCTAATCAGCCCCAGCATTTT.

As DNA, the CDR3 is TGTGCCAGCAGCCAGGCCGGGACGGACTACAATGAGCAGTTCTTC. It specifies CASSQAGTDYNEQFF. The rearrangement joins TRBV4-2 to TRBJ2-1; D might be TRBD1 or TRBD2, each matching 5 bases. The CDR3 contains 15 residues. V was cut by 3 bases and J by 3 bases, with 12 bases left in between. The germline V gene has CDR1 LGHNA and CDR2 YNFKEQ.

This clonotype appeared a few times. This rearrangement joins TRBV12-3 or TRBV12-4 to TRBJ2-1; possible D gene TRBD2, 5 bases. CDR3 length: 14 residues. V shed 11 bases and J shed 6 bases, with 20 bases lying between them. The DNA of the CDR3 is TGTGCCTCCTCACCCGGGGTCGCGCGCAATGAGCAGTTCTTC. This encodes CASSPGVARNEQFF.

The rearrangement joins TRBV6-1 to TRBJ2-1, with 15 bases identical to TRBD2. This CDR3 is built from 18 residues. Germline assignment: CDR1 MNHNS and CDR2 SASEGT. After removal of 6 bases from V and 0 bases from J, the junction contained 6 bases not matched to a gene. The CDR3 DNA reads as TGTGCCAGCAGCAGGGGACTAGCGGGAGGCGGCTCCTACAATGAGCAGTTCTTC. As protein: CASSRGLAGGGSYNEQFF.

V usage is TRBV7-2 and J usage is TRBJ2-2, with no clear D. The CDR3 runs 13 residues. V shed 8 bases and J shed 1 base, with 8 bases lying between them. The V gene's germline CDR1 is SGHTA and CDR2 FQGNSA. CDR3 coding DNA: TGTGCCAGCCTACACGGGAACACCGGGGAGCTGTTTTTT. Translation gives CASLHGNTGELFF.

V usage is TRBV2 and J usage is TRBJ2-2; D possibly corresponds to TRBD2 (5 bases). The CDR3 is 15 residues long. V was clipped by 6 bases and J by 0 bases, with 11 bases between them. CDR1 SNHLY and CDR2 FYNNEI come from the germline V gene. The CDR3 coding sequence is TGTGCCAGCAGCCCTGGAGCGGCGAACACCGGGGAGCTGTTTTTT. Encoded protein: CASSPGAANTGELFF.

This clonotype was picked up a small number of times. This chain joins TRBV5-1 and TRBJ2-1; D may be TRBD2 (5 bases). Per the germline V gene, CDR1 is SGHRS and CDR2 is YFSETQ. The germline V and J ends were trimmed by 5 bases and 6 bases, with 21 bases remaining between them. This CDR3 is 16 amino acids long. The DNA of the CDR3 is TGCGCCAGCAGTCCGAAAAGCGGTCCCTATTTCAATGAGCAGTTCTTC. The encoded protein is CASSPKSGPYFNEQFF.

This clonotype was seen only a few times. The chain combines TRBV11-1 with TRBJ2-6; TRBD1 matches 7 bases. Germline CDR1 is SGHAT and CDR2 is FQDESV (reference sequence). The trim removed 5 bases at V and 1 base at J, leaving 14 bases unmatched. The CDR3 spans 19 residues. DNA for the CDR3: TGTGCCAGCAGCCCGAGGGGGCCGGGCACACTTTCTGGGGCCAACGTCCTGACTTTC. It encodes CASSPRGPGTLSGANVLTF.

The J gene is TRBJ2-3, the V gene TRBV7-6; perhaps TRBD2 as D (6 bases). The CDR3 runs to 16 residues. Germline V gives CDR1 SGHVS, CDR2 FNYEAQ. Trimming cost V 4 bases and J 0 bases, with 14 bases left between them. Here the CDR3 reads CASSSGTLTSTDTQYF. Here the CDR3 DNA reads TGTGCCAGCAGCTCGGGGACTCTTACTAGCACAGATACGCAGTATTTT.

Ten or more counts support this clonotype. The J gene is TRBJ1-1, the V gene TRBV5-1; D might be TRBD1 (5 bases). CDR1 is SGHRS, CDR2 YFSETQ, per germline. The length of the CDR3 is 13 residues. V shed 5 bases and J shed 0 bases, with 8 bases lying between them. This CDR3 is CASRDRLNTEAFF. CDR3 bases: TGCGCCAGCAGAGACAGACTGAACACTGAAGCTTTCTTT. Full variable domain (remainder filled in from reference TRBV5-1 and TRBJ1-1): KAGVTQTPRYLIKTRGQQVTLSCSPISGHRSVSWYQQTPGQGLQFLFEYFSETQRNKGNFPGRFSGRQFSNSRSEMNVSTLELGDSALYLCASRDRLNTEAFFGQGTRLTVV.

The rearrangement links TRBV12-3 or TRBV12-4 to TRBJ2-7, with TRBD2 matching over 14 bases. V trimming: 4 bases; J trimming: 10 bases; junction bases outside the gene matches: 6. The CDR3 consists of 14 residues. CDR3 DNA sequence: TGTGCCAGCAGTTGGGGACTAGCGGGAGACGGTCAGTACTTC. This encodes CASSWGLAGDGQYF.

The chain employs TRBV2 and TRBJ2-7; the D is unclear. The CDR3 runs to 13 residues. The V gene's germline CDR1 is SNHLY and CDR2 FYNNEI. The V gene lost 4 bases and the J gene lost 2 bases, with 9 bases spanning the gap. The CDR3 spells CASSVRPAYEQYF. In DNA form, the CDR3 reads TGTGCCAGCAGTGTTAGGCCGGCCTACGAGCAGTACTTC.

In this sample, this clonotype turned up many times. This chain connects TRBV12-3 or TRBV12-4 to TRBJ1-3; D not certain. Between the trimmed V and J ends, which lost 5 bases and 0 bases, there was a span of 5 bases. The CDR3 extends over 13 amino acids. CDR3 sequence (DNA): TGTGCCAGCAGTCCCCCCTCTGGAAACACCATATATTTT. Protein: CASSPPSGNTIYF.

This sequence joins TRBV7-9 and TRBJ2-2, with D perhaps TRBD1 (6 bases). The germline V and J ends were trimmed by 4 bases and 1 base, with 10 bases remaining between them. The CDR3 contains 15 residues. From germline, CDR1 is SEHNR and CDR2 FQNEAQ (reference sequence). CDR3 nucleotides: TGTGCCAGCAGCTGGACAGCCAGGAACACCGGGGAGCTGTTTTTT. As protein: CASSWTARNTGELFF. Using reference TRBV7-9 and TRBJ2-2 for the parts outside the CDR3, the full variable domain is DTGVSQNPRHKITKRGQNVTFRCDPISEHNRLYWYRQTLGQGPEFLTYFQNEAQLEKSRLLSDRFSAERPKGSFSTLEIQRTEQGDSAMYLCASSWTARNTGELFFGEGSRLTVL.

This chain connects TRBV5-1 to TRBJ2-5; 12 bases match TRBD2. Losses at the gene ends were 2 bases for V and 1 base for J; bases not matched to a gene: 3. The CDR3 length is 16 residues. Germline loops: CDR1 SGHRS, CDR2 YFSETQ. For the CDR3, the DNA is TGCGCCAGCAGCTTAGGACTAGCGGGATTCCAAGAGACCCAGTACTTC. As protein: CASSLGLAGFQETQYF.

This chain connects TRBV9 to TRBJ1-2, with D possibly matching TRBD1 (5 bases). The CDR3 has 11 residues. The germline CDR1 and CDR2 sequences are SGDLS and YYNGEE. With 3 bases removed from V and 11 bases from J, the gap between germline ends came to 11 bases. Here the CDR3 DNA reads TGTGCCAGCAGCGCGGGACCGCAGTACACCTTC. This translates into CASSAGPQYTF.

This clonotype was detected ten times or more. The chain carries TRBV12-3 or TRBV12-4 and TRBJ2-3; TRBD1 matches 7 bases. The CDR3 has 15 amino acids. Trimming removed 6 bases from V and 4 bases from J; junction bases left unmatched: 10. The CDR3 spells CASRLQTGFADTQYF. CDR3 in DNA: TGTGCCAGCAGACTTCAGACAGGGTTCGCAGATACGCAGTATTTT.

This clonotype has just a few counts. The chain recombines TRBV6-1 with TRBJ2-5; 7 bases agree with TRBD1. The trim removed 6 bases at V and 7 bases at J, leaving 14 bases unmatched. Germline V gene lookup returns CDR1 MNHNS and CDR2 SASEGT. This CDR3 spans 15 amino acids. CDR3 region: CASSTDRDPPGTQYF. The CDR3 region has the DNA TGTGCCAGCAGCACCGACAGGGACCCACCCGGGACCCAGTACTTC.

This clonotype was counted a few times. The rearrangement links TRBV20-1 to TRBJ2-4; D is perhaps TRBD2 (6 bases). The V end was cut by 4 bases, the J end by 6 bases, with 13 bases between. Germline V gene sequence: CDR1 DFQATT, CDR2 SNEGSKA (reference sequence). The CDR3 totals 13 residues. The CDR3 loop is CSANGQGGNIQYF. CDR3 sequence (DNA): TGCAGTGCTAATGGGCAGGGAGGAAACATTCAGTACTTC.

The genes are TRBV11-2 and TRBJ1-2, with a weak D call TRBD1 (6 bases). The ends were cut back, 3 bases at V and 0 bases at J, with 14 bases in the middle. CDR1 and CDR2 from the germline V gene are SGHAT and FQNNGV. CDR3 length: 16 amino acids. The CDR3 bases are TGTGCCAGCAGCTTCACCGGGACACTCACTAACTATGGCTACACCTTC. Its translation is CASSFTGTLTNYGYTF.

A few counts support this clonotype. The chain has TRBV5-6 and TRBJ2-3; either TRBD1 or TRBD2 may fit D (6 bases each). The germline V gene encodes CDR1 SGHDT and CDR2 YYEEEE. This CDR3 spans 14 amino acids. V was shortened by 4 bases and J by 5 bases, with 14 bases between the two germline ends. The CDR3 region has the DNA TGTGCCAGCAGCCGAACGGGGGCTGGAGATACGCAGTATTTT. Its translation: CASSRTGAGDTQYF.

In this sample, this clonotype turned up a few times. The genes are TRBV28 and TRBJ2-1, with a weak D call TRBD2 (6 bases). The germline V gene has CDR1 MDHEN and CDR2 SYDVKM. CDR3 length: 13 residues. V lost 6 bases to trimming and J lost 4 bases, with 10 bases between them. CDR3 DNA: TGTGCCAGCAGGGAGCGGGTGTACAATGAGCAGTTCTTC. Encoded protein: CASRERVYNEQFF.

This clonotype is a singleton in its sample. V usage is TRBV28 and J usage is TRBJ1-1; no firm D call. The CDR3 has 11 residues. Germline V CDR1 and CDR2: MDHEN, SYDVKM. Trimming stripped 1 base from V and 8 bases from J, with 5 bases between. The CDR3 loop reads CASSLFREAFF. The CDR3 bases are TGTGCCAGCAGTTTATTTCGGGAAGCTTTCTTT.

The CDR3 spells CASSSNQGNQPQHF. The CDR3 DNA reads as TGTGCCAGCAGCTCGAACCAGGGTAATCAGCCCCAGCATTTT. V usage is TRBV7-2 and J usage is TRBJ1-5, with D perhaps matching TRBD1 (5 bases). CDR1 and CDR2 (germline): SGHTA, FQGNSA. Trimming removed 4 bases at V and 4 bases at J, with 11 bases between. The CDR3 extends over 14 amino acids.

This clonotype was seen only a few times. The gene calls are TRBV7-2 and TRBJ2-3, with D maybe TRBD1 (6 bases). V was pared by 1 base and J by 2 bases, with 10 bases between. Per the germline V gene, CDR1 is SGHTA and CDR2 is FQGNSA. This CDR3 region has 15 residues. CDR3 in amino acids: CASSLVRGFTDTQYF. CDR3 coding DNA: TGTGCCAGCAGCTTAGTGAGGGGGTTCACAGATACGCAGTATTTT.

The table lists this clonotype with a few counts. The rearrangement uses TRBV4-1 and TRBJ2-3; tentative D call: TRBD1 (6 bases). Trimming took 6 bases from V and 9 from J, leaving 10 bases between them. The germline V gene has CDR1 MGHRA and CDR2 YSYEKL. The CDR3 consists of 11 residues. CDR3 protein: CASRTGYTQYF. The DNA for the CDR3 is TGCGCCAGCAGAACAGGGTACACGCAGTATTTT.

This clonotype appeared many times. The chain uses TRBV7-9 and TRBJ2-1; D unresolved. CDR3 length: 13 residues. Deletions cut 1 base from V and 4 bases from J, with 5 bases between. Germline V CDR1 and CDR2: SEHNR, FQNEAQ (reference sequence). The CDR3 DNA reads TGTGCCAGCAGCTTAGTACAATACAATGAGCAGTTCTTC. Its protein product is CASSLVQYNEQFF. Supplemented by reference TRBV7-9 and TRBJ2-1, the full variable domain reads DTGVSQNPRHKITKRGQNVTFRCDPISEHNRLYWYRQTLGQGPEFLTYFQNEAQLEKSRLLSDRFSAERPKGSFSTLEIQRTEQGDSAMYLCASSLVQYNEQFFGPGTRLTVL.